This T cell receptor (beta chain) was captured by sequencing in a study of OX40 agonist ivuxolimab in advanced cancers. Study at large: Participants could have had prior anti-PD-1, anti-PD-L1 or anti-CTLA-4 therapy, and around 40% had some. General observations from the study: CD8+ T cells showed, on average, more clonal expansion than CD4+ cells. Normalized expansion of T-cell clones was also low for some nonresponders.

Data came from immunoSEQ multiplex PCR; TCRdb stores just in-frame clones and leaves some out. The sample carries about 76,000 clones, approximately 84% recorded once. To note about this clone: The antigen is undetermined. An end of the junction differs from the germline gene, which may be a read error.

Sequences were derived from CD4+ or CD8+ T cells sorted from blood, sampled in a trial of the OX40 agonist ivuxolimab. The receptor was derived from an adult with an advanced solid tumor such as melanoma, head and neck, liver or kidney cancer.

The CDR3 sequence is CASSSSGTGELFF. The CDR3 nucleotides read TGTGCTAGCAGCTCTAGCGGTACCGGGGAGCTGTTTTTT. J is TRBJ2-2 and V is TRBV7-7, with 7 nucleotides matching TRBD2. This CDR3 comprises 13 residues. Germline-derived CDR1 and CDR2 are SSHAT and FNYEAQ (reference sequence).